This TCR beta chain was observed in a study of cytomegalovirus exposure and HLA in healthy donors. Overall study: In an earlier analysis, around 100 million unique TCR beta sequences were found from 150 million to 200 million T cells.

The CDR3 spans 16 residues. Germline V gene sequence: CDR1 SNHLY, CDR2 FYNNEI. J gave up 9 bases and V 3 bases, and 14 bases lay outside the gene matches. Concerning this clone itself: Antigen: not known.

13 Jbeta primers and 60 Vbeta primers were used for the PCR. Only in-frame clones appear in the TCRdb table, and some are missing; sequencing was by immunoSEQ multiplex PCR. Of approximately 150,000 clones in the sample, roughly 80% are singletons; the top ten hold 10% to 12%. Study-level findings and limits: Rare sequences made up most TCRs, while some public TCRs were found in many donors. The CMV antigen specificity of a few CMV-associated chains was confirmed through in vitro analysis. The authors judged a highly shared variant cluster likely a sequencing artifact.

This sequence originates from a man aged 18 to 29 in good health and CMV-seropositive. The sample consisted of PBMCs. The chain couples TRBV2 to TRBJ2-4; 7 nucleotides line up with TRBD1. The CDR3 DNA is TGTGCCAGCAGTGACCGGGACAGCAAATGGATGGTCATTCAGTACTTC. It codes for CASSDRDSKWMVIQYF.